These 31 T cell receptor beta chains were all obtained from the same sample, sequenced in a study of shared T cell receptors in the human thymus. Some clones are missing from TCRdb's copy, which holds only in-frame ones; the method was immunoSEQ multiplex PCR. The profile covers 55,000 to 75,000 clones, with about 95% appearing a single time and less than 0.04% taken by the ten largest. Source material: thymocytes. These receptors all stem from a human donor.

This chain uses TRBV18 with TRBJ1-5, with 12 bases fitting TRBD1. Germline V gene data show CDR1 as KGHSH and CDR2 as LQKENI. CDR3 length: 17 amino acids. The V and J ends lost 2 bases and 4 bases, in that order; junction bases with no gene match: 6. CDR3 protein: CASSPGTGGVGNQPQHF. In DNA form, the CDR3 reads TGTGCCAGCTCACCAGGGACAGGGGGCGTAGGGAATCAGCCCCAGCATTTT.

This clone was observed a single time. The chain combines TRBV30 with TRBJ1-2; 7 bases are shared with TRBD1. The CDR3 is 11 amino acids. J was trimmed by 4 bases and V by 4 bases; bases with no gene match: 0. CDR1 and CDR2 (germline): GTSNPN, SVGIG (reference sequence). The CDR3 sequence: CAWTGGYGYTF. DNA for the CDR3: TGTGCCTGGACAGGGGGCTATGGCTACACCTTC. Full variable domain (missing parts from reference TRBV30 and TRBJ1-2): SQTIHQWPATLVQPVGSPLSLECTVEGTSNPNLYWYRQAAGRGLQLLFYSVGIGQISSEVPQNLSASRPQDRQFILSSKKLLLSDSGFYLCAWTGGYGYTFGSGTRLTVV.

The chain recombines TRBV2 with TRBJ1-1; D remains ambiguous. There are 15 residues in the CDR3. Trimming cost V 7 bases and J 1 base, with 16 bases left between them. Germline lookup yields CDR1 SNHLY and CDR2 FYNNEI. CDR3 sequence: CASKAAPGQNTEAFF. Here the CDR3 DNA reads TGTGCCAGCAAGGCGGCACCCGGGCAGAACACTGAAGCTTTCTTT. The complete variable domain, with remaining parts taken from reference TRBV2 and TRBJ1-1, reads EPEVTQTPSHQVTQMGQEVILRCVPISNHLYFYWYRQILGQKVEFLVSFYNNEISEKSEIFDDQFSVERPDGSNFTLKIRSTKLEDSAMYFCASKAAPGQNTEAFFGQGTRLTVV.

V is TRBV25-1 and J is TRBJ2-7, with D maybe TRBD1 (6 bases). The CDR3 extends over 16 amino acids. Trimming left V 4 bases short and J 0 bases short, with 16 bases between. Germline CDR1 reads MGHDK; CDR2 reads SYGVNS. The CDR3 protein is CASSVLGTSSSYEQYF. CDR3 nucleotide sequence: TGTGCCAGCAGTGTCTTGGGGACATCGAGCTCCTACGAGCAGTACTTC.

V and J are TRBV29-1 and TRBJ2-1; D tentatively reads TRBD1 or TRBD2 (6 bases each). Trimming removed 6 bases at V and 6 bases at J, with 9 bases between. CDR1 is SQVTM, CDR2 ANQGSEA, per germline. The CDR3 is 11 residues long. The CDR3 DNA is TGCAGCGTAGAGGGGGGCAATGAGCAGTTCTTC. Protein product: CSVEGGNEQFF.

The chain links TRBV4-1 to TRBJ2-7; TRBD1 or TRBD2 may be the D gene (6 bases each). Trimming cost V 0 bases and J 1 base, with 16 bases left between them. This CDR3 is 17 amino acids long. From germline, CDR1 is MGHRA and CDR2 YSYEKL. CDR3 sequence (DNA): TGCGCCAGCAGCCAAGATCTACAGGGAGGACTGTCCTACGAGCAGTACTTC. It is translated as CASSQDLQGGLSYEQYF.

This clone was seen a single time. One end of the junction varies from germline; a read error may be responsible. V and J are TRBV2 and TRBJ2-1; 8 nucleotides agree with TRBD2. The germline V gene encodes CDR1 SNHLY and CDR2 FYNNEI. The CDR3 spans 13 residues. This chain's CDR3 is CASSEGQAGVRLF. Written as DNA, the CDR3 is TGTGCCAGCAGTGAAGGGCAAGCGGGGGTAAGGCTCTTC. Supplemented by reference TRBV2 and TRBJ2-1, the full variable domain reads EPEVTQTPSHQVTQMGQEVILRCVPISNHLYFYWYRQILGQKVEFLVSFYNNEISEKSEIFDDQFSVERPDGSNFTLKIRSTKLEDSAMYFCASSEGQAGVRLFGPGTRLTVL.

The genes are TRBV27 and TRBJ1-2; perhaps TRBD1 as D (6 bases). Trimming pared 0 bases from V and 4 bases from J, leaving 9 bases between. The germline V gene encodes CDR1 MNHEY and CDR2 SMNVEV (reference sequence). The CDR3 has 14 residues. Here the CDR3 DNA reads TGTGCCAGCAGTTTATCCCCAGGGGCCTATGGCTACACCTTC. Translation: CASSLSPGAYGYTF.

The chain employs TRBV25-1 and TRBJ2-3; 7 nucleotides match TRBD2. Germline-derived CDR1 and CDR2 are MGHDK and SYGVNS. The CDR3 spans 14 residues. The J segment lost 3 bases and the V segment lost 6 bases, leaving 6 bases of the junction unmatched. CDR3 in amino acids: CASRLGGATDTQYF. CDR3 nucleotides: TGTGCCAGCAGATTGGGAGGGGCGACAGATACGCAGTATTTT.

The chain is built from TRBV9 and TRBJ2-3, with D tentatively TRBD1 or TRBD2 (7 bases each). V was trimmed by 0 bases and J by 2 bases, leaving 13 bases between them. CDR3 length: 16 residues. CDR1 is SGDLS and CDR2 is YYNGEE in the germline V gene. The CDR3 protein is CASSVGGGGFTDTQYF. In DNA, the CDR3 is TGTGCCAGCAGCGTAGGGGGAGGGGGCTTCACAGATACGCAGTATTTT.

The V call is TRBV7-2, the J call TRBJ2-7, with 9 bases lining up with TRBD1. There are 18 residues in the CDR3. With V trimmed by 1 base and J by 1 base, 11 bases remained unmatched. CDR1 SGHTA and CDR2 FQGNSA come from the germline V gene. For the CDR3, the DNA is TGTGCCAGCAGCTTAGAAAGGCCCCCGGGACAGGGTTCCTACGAGCAGTACTTC. Protein product: CASSLERPPGQGSYEQYF.

The chain links TRBV14 to TRBJ1-1; D may be TRBD1 (5 bases). Trimming cost V 5 bases and J 2 bases, with 15 bases left between them. The germline V gene has CDR1 SGHDN and CDR2 FVKESK. The CDR3 covers 15 residues. CDR3 coding DNA: TGTGCCAGCAGCGCCCGACAGAGGAACAACACTGAAGCTTTCTTT. It specifies CASSARQRNNTEAFF.

In this sample, this clone turned up once. V usage is TRBV4-1 and J usage is TRBJ1-2, with D possibly being TRBD1 (6 bases). The CDR3 runs to 18 residues. Germline loops: CDR1 MGHRA, CDR2 YSYEKL. V lost 0 bases, J lost 7 bases, and 24 bases lay in between. The CDR3 region has the DNA TGCGCCAGCAGCCAAGATCAACTAGAGGGGGGAACGGATGGTGGCTACACCTTC. Encoded protein: CASSQDQLEGGTDGGYTF.

This rearrangement joins TRBV4-3 to TRBJ1-2; weak D call: TRBD1 (5 bases). Trimming cost V 2 bases and J 0 bases, with 13 bases left between them. CDR1 LGHNA and CDR2 YSLEER come from the germline V gene. The CDR3 runs to 16 residues. CDR3 protein: CASSQYVGATNYGYTF. The CDR3 nucleotides read TGCGCCAGCAGCCAATACGTAGGGGCTACTAACTATGGCTACACCTTC.

V is TRBV15 and J is TRBJ1-6, with D perhaps matching TRBD1 (5 bases). This CDR3 region has 14 residues. V shed 1 base and J shed 7 bases, with 8 bases lying between them. CDR1 and CDR2 (germline): LNHNV, YYDKDF (reference sequence). The CDR3 protein is CATSRGGPNSPLHF. The CDR3 coding sequence is TGTGCCACCAGCAGAGGGGGCCCAAATTCACCCCTCCACTTT.

This sequence joins TRBV27 and TRBJ2-1; D is possibly TRBD1 (6 bases). Germline V gene data show CDR1 as MNHEY and CDR2 as SMNVEV (reference sequence). The CDR3 runs 11 residues. Trimming took off 5 bases at V and 8 bases at J, with 7 bases between the two ends. The CDR3 DNA reads TGTGCCAGCAGTCCAGGGGATGAGCAGTTCTTC. Protein: CASSPGDEQFF.

V and J are TRBV19 and TRBJ2-5, with 10 bases matching TRBD1. Per germline, CDR1 LNHDA and CDR2 SQIVND (reference sequence). The CDR3 is made up of 16 amino acids. The J segment lost 5 bases and the V segment lost 3 bases, leaving 9 bases of the junction unmatched. CDR3 bases: TGTGCCAGTAGTATTTCTGAGACAGGGGGCGCGGAGACCCAGTACTTC. Residues: CASSISETGGAETQYF.

The CDR3 protein is CASSLHRGISSYEQYF. The DNA for the CDR3 is TGTGCCAGCAGCCTACACAGGGGAATCAGCTCCTACGAGCAGTACTTC. This sequence joins TRBV5-6 and TRBJ2-7, with 7 bases that match TRBD1. From germline, CDR1 is SGHDT and CDR2 YYEEEE. V trimming: 4 bases; J trimming: 0 bases; junction bases outside the gene matches: 10. The CDR3 contains 16 residues. The full variable domain, in which reference TRBV5-6 and TRBJ2-7 provide the parts outside the CDR3, is DAGVTQSPTHLIKTRGQQVTLRCSPKSGHDTVSWYQQALGQGPQFIFQYYEEEERQRGNFPDRFSGHQFPNYSSELNVNALLLGDSALYLCASSLHRGISSYEQYFGPGTRLTVT.

For the CDR3, the DNA is TGCGCCAGCAGCCGAGGGGAGTCCGTGAGCACAGATACGCAGTATTTT. Amino acids: CASSRGESVSTDTQYF. The chain joins TRBV4-1 to TRBJ2-3; D could derive from TRBD1 or TRBD2 (5 bases each). Deletions cut 4 bases from V and 0 bases from J, with 14 bases between. The length of the CDR3 is 16 residues. From germline, CDR1 is MGHRA and CDR2 YSYEKL.

Only a few counts were recorded for this clone. The chain joins TRBV19 to TRBJ1-6; D unclear. CDR1 and CDR2 (germline): LNHDA, SQIVND (reference sequence). The V end lost 10 bases, the J end lost 0 bases, and 16 bases lay between the germline ends. This CDR3 contains 16 residues. Here the CDR3 DNA reads TGTGCCACCAGGATTGGCCCAAGCTCCTATAATTCACCCCTCCACTTT. Its protein is CATRIGPSSYNSPLHF.

This clone occurred once. The genes are TRBV6-5 and TRBJ2-7; D remains ambiguous. Trimming removed 3 bases from V and 2 bases from J, with 14 bases in between. The CDR3 has 15 amino acids. The germline CDR1 and CDR2 sequences are MNHEY and SVGAGI. The DNA of the CDR3 is TGTGCCAGCAGTTATAATGACGCAGATACCTACGAGCAGTACTTC. It translates to CASSYNDADTYEQYF.

The chain couples TRBV7-2 to TRBJ1-1; TRBD1 matches at 7 bases. V dropped 4 bases and J dropped 3; count of bases not matched to a gene: 11. Germline loops: CDR1 SGHTA, CDR2 FQGNSA. The CDR3 runs to 16 residues. CDR3 DNA sequence: TGTGCCAGCAGCTCGAAGCCGACAGGGAGGGACACTGAAGCTTTCTTT. This sequence encodes CASSSKPTGRDTEAFF.

The chain employs TRBV18 and TRBJ1-5, with TRBD1 matching 7 bases. The V segment lost 6 bases and the J segment 3 bases; nucleotides outside the gene matches: 8. The CDR3 contains 15 residues. Germline assignment: CDR1 KGHSH and CDR2 LQKENI. In nucleotides, the CDR3 is TGTGCCAGCTCGCAGAGGGGGCAGATCAATCAGCCCCAGCATTTT. It yields the protein CASSQRGQINQPQHF.

The chain combines TRBV7-9 with TRBJ1-5, with TRBD1 matching 8 bases. The germline V gene has CDR1 SEHNR and CDR2 FQNEAQ (reference sequence). Trimming at V came to 4 bases and at J to 7 bases, leaving 9 bases not matched to a gene. The CDR3 is made up of 15 amino acids. CDR3 in amino acids: CASSSDRAAEQPQHF. CDR3 coding DNA: TGTGCCAGCAGCTCGGACAGGGCAGCGGAGCAGCCCCAGCATTTT.

V is TRBV9 and J is TRBJ2-7; D is tentatively TRBD1 or TRBD2 (6 bases each). The CDR3 extends over 14 amino acids. CDR1 and CDR2 (germline): SGDLS, YYNGEE. V lost 4 bases and J 0 bases, leaving 11 bases between the germline ends. The CDR3 sequence: CASSLGGSSYEQYF. CDR3 nucleotides: TGTGCCAGCAGCCTCGGGGGCTCCTCCTACGAGCAGTACTTC. Complete variable domain (other parts from reference TRBV9 and TRBJ2-7): DSGVTQTPKHLITATGQRVTLRCSPRSGDLSVYWYQQSLDQGLQFLIQYYNGEERAKGNILERFSAQQFPDLHSELNLSSLELGDSALYFCASSLGGSSYEQYFGPGTRLTVT.

The V call is TRBV7-9, the J call TRBJ2-2; D gene unclear. Germline CDR1 SEHNR, CDR2 FQNEAQ (reference sequence). This CDR3 is 16 amino acids long. Trimming took off 0 bases at V and 6 bases at J, with 14 bases between the two ends. CDR3 nucleotide sequence: TGTGCCAGCAGCTTAGCGGAAGAGTTCGGAGCCGGGGAGCTGTTTTTT. It codes for CASSLAEEFGAGELFF.

The chain is built from TRBV5-4 and TRBJ2-7, with 7 bases aligning to TRBD1. V lost 0 bases, J lost 0 bases, and 6 bases stayed unmatched. CDR1 and CDR2 (germline): SGHNT, YYREEE (reference sequence). The CDR3 extends over 16 amino acids. The CDR3 nucleotides are TGTGCCAGCAGCTTGGCCCCCGGGACAGACTCCTACGAGCAGTACTTC. Amino acids: CASSLAPGTDSYEQYF.

In DNA form, the CDR3 reads TGTGCCAGCAATCTGAGCCAAGACAGGAGAAGCTCCTATAATTCACCCCTCCACTTT. Protein product: CASNLSQDRRSSYNSPLHF. This chain connects TRBV19 to TRBJ1-6; tentatively, D is TRBD1 (6 bases). The CDR3 runs to 19 residues. Trimming pared 9 bases from V and 0 bases from J, leaving 24 bases between. Looked up from germline, CDR1 is LNHDA and CDR2 is SQIVND (reference sequence).

This clone was recorded once. The J gene is TRBJ2-2, the V gene TRBV4-1; 10 nucleotides line up with TRBD1. Trimming took 3 bases from V and 1 from J; bases not matched to a gene: 8. Germline V CDR1 and CDR2: MGHRA, YSYEKL. The CDR3 consists of 18 residues. The CDR3 nucleotides read TGCGCCAGCAGCCACGGGACAGGGGAGGGGAGGAACACCGGGGAGCTGTTTTTT. Translated: CASSHGTGEGRNTGELFF.

This clone was detected only once. The V call is TRBV19, the J call TRBJ1-1; no reliable D call. The germline V gene has CDR1 LNHDA and CDR2 SQIVND (reference sequence). V lost 7 bases and J 0 bases, leaving 21 bases between the germline ends. This CDR3 is 17 amino acids long. The CDR3 bases are TGTGCCAGTATCCTTGGCAGCAAGCCCTTTATGAACACTGAAGCTTTCTTT. It is translated as CASILGSKPFMNTEAFF. The entire variable domain, with the rest obtained from reference TRBV19 and TRBJ1-1, is as follows: DGGITQSPKYLFRKEGQNVTLSCEQNLNHDAMYWYRQDPGQGLRLIYYSQIVNDFQKGDIAEGYSVSREKKESFPLTVTSAQKNPTAFYLCASILGSKPFMNTEAFFGQGTRLTVV.

The V gene is TRBV9, the J gene TRBJ2-1; D not certain. V dropped 4 bases and J dropped 9 bases, with 20 bases sitting between them. The CDR3 length is 15 residues. Per the germline V gene, CDR1 is SGDLS and CDR2 is YYNGEE. This chain's CDR3 is CASSPRDATLSEQFF. The DNA of the CDR3 is TGTGCCAGCAGCCCCCGCGACGCCACCTTAAGTGAGCAGTTCTTC.